These 17 T cell receptor beta chains originate from one sample sequenced in a study of blood T cell repertoires in COVID-19. The method was immunoSEQ multiplex PCR; TCRdb's version includes in-frame clones alone and lacks a portion of them. The sample includes roughly 28,000 clones, approximately 90% seen only once; the top ten take around 2.7%. The specimen sequenced was peripheral blood. These receptors were taken from a human donor in a cohort sampled during active COVID-19.

The chain uses TRBV28 and TRBJ2-3, with a weak D call TRBD1 (5 bases). The CDR3 is 14 residues long. The germline V and J ends were trimmed by 3 bases and 8 bases, with 15 bases remaining between them. Germline V gene sequence: CDR1 MDHEN, CDR2 SYDVKM. The CDR3 bases are TGTGCCAGCAGTTTGCCAGGGAACTTAATTACGCAGTATTTT. Its protein is CASSLPGNLITQYF.

The chain carries TRBV4-1 and TRBJ1-2; D unresolved. Per germline, CDR1 MGHRA and CDR2 YSYEKL. V lost 1 base and J lost 8, with 8 bases in between. The CDR3 is 12 amino acids. In nucleotides, the CDR3 is TGCGCCAGCAGCCAAGGACTGGAGGGCTACACCTTC. Its translation is CASSQGLEGYTF.

The CDR3 DNA reads as TGTGCCAGCCACTTAACAGGGGCTTGGAACTATGGCTACACCTTC. The encoded protein is CASHLTGAWNYGYTF. V gene TRBV6-5 combines with J gene TRBJ1-2; 7 bases align to TRBD1. CDR3 length: 15 amino acids. Germline V CDR1 and CDR2: MNHEY, SVGAGI. V shed 8 bases, J shed 2 bases, and the junction held 11 bases outside the gene matches.

The chain carries TRBV13 and TRBJ2-1, with a tentative D call TRBD2 (6 bases). There are 16 residues in the CDR3. Trimming took 5 bases from V and 0 from J, leaving 14 bases between them. Germline CDR1 reads PRHDT; CDR2 reads FYEKMQ (reference sequence). CDR3 nucleotides: TGTGCCAGCAGCGAAACCGGGGGAAGCTCCTACAATGAGCAGTTCTTC. This sequence encodes CASSETGGSSYNEQFF.

CDR3: CASRKDRAGDYGYTF. The CDR3 DNA sequence: TGTGCCAGCAGGAAAGACAGGGCCGGCGACTATGGCTACACCTTC. V usage is TRBV6-5 and J usage is TRBJ1-2; 7 bases line up with TRBD1. Germline V CDR1 and CDR2: MNHEY, SVGAGI. The CDR3 has 15 residues. After removal of 6 bases from V and 3 bases from J, the junction contained 10 bases not matched to a gene.

Written as DNA, the CDR3 is TGTGCCAGTAGTATATGGGGGCGCGGGGCCAAAAACATTCAGTACTTC. Protein product: CASSIWGRGAKNIQYF. The chain links TRBV19 to TRBJ2-4; weak D call: TRBD1 (6 bases). The CDR3 spans 16 residues. Germline V CDR1 and CDR2: LNHDA, SQIVND (reference sequence). Trimming left V 2 bases short and J 1 base short, with 12 bases between.

CDR3 residues: CASRMGGTYGYTF. The CDR3 nucleotides read TGTGCCAGCAGAATGGGGGGTACCTATGGCTACACCTTC. V usage is TRBV27 and J usage is TRBJ1-2; TRBD1 might be the D (5 bases). The CDR3 totals 13 residues. CDR1 and CDR2 (germline): MNHEY, SMNVEV (reference sequence). The V end lost 6 bases, the J end lost 4 bases, and 12 bases lay between the germline ends.

The gene calls are TRBV7-6 and TRBJ2-7; D is unclear. V gave up 5 bases and J gave up 0 bases, with 8 bases separating them. CDR1 is SGHVS, CDR2 FNYEAQ, per germline. The CDR3 extends over 13 amino acids. CDR3 sequence: CASSPAVSYEQYF. CDR3 nucleotide sequence: TGTGCCAGCAGCCCCGCGGTCTCCTACGAGCAGTACTTC.

The chain links TRBV9 to TRBJ2-1; TRBD2 aligns across 7 bases. Losses at the gene ends were 4 bases for V and 8 bases for J; bases not matched to a gene: 3. The CDR3 extends over 12 amino acids. Germline CDR1 reads SGDLS; CDR2 reads YYNGEE. The CDR3 region has the DNA TGTGCCAGCAGCCCGGGGGGTCATGAGCAGTTCTTC. Its protein product is CASSPGGHEQFF.

The gene calls are TRBV5-8 and TRBJ2-6; the D gene is possibly TRBD2 (5 bases). The CDR3 runs to 18 residues. CDR1 is SGHTS, CDR2 YDEGEE, per germline. Trimming cost V 3 bases and J 0 bases, with 16 bases left between them. The DNA for the CDR3 is TGTGCCAGCAGCTCTCGCCCGGCGGGTAGCTCTGGGGCCAACGTCCTGACTTTC. Protein sequence: CASSSRPAGSSGANVLTF.

CDR3 protein: CASSLDTGVETQYF. DNA for the CDR3: TGCGCCAGCAGCTTGGATACGGGAGTCGAGACCCAGTACTTC. The chain carries TRBV5-1 and TRBJ2-5; weak D call: TRBD2 (6 bases). V dropped 0 bases and J dropped 5 bases, with 11 bases sitting between them. CDR1 is SGHRS and CDR2 is YFSETQ in the germline V gene. This CDR3 is 14 amino acids long.

V and J are TRBV5-1 and TRBJ2-7; TRBD2 aligns across 12 bases. The CDR3 loop spans 16 amino acids. V trimming: 1 base; J trimming: 1 base; junction bases outside the gene matches: 3. Germline V gene lookup returns CDR1 SGHRS and CDR2 YFSETQ. The CDR3 region is CASSLRLAGESYEQYF. CDR3 DNA sequence: TGCGCCAGCAGCTTGCGACTAGCGGGGGAGTCCTACGAGCAGTACTTC.

The rearrangement links TRBV28 to TRBJ2-5, with TRBD1 as a possible D gene (6 bases). There are 15 residues in the CDR3. Looked up from germline, CDR1 is MDHEN and CDR2 is SYDVKM. Deletions cut 5 bases from V and 1 base from J, with 14 bases between. The CDR3 spells CASSIVQGRQETQYF. In DNA form, the CDR3 reads TGTGCCAGCAGTATTGTCCAGGGGCGCCAAGAGACCCAGTACTTC. The entire variable domain, with the rest obtained from reference TRBV28 and TRBJ2-5, is as follows: DVKVTQSSRYLVKRTGEKVFLECVQDMDHENMFWYRQDPGLGLRLIYFSYDVKMKEKGDIPEGYSVSREKKERFSLILESASTNQTSMYLCASSIVQGRQETQYFGPGTRLLVL.

The chain links TRBV30 to TRBJ1-5; 7 bases map to TRBD1. In germline, CDR1 is GTSNPN, CDR2 SVGIG (reference sequence). Losses at the gene ends were 5 bases for V and 3 bases for J; bases not matched to a gene: 10. CDR3 size: 15 residues. The CDR3 region has the DNA TGTGCCTGGGGGGATCGGACAGGCGCCAATCAGCCCCAGCATTTT. The encoded protein is CAWGDRTGANQPQHF.

V usage is TRBV19 and J usage is TRBJ1-1; D ambiguous. Trimming removed 3 bases from V and 11 bases from J, with 16 bases in between. CDR3 length: 13 amino acids. CDR1 is LNHDA, CDR2 SQIVND, per germline (reference sequence). The CDR3: CASSIEGGGPAFF. CDR3 DNA sequence: TGTGCCAGTAGTATTGAGGGAGGTGGCCCTGCTTTCTTT.

This chain joins TRBV27 and TRBJ2-7; D possibly corresponds to TRBD1 (7 bases). V was pared by 6 bases and J by 0 bases, with 18 bases between. The germline V gene encodes CDR1 MNHEY and CDR2 SMNVEV (reference sequence). The CDR3 consists of 16 residues. The CDR3 spells CASRYYAGQSSYEQYF. CDR3 sequence (DNA): TGTGCCAGCAGGTACTATGCGGGACAGAGCTCCTACGAGCAGTACTTC.

The chain joins TRBV2 to TRBJ2-7; 14 bases fit TRBD2. The CDR3 has 15 amino acids. The germline V gene encodes CDR1 SNHLY and CDR2 FYNNEI. V lost 6 bases to trimming and J lost 4 bases; unmatched junction nucleotides: 5. Here the CDR3 DNA reads TGTGCCAGCAGGGCCGGGACTAGCGGGGGTTACGAGCAGTACTTC. Protein sequence: CASRAGTSGGYEQYF.